The clone carrying this T cell receptor beta chain was seen at least ten times. Its specificity is not known. Per the authors' pipeline: The study took CDR3 differences across clinicopathological groups and made a distant-metastasis classifier for papillary thyroid cancer from them. TCRdb redid the clone calls on the PCR reads using MiXCR. The V and J calls were not made by the authors but by TCRdb's processing. The table lists 30,000 to 45,000 clones, around 21% of them singletons. This sample is part of a study of metastatic and nonmetastatic thyroid tumors. Background on the study: Repertoires from blood and tumor or nodule tissue of malignant and benign thyroid patients were compared. Overall study findings and caveats: Across blood and tumor, TCR beta diversity in malignant thyroid tumors was reportedly significantly higher than in benign nodules.

Looked up from germline, CDR1 is LGHNT and CDR2 is FRNRAP. CDR3 length equals 13 residues. Trimming cost V 3 bases and J 3 bases, with 9 bases left between them. Ahead of thyroid surgery, no patient had received treatment of any kind. The gene calls are TRBV12-5 and TRBJ2-7, with a tentative D call TRBD1 (6 bases). The sequence came from a female donor with papillary thyroid cancer or a benign thyroid nodule (not recorded which). Some clones in this sample may be carry-over from other donors' samples. The sequenced material came from blood. The CDR3 region has the DNA TGTGCTAGTGGTTTCGACAGGAACTACGAGCAGTACTTC. It is translated as CASGFDRNYEQYF.